This T cell receptor (beta chain) was documented in a study of beta chain features in type 1 diabetes. About the research overall: Cell yields, gender and age were comparable in patients and healthy donors. Findings and limits, study-wide: Patients showed naive, central memory and Treg TCRB repertoires that appeared more similar than those of healthy donors. Type 1 diabetes patients showed fewer insertions and more deletions at VDJ junctions.

The CDR3 has 16 residues. cDNA synthesis used the whole RNA isolate, giving expressed TCRB sequences. Some clones are missing from TCRdb's copy, which holds only in-frame ones; the method was immunoSEQ multiplex PCR. The sample gives under 250,000 clones, roughly an eighth of which show up once; about 0.027% is in the top ten. By way of CD45RO/CCR7/CD25/CD127/CD95/CD27, the CD4+ regulatory, stem cell-like memory, central memory and naive cells were sorted. This clone was seen a few times. Its antigen is as yet unknown. The source material was naive CD4+ T cells from blood. The receptor comes from a woman in her 40s in good health. The gene calls are TRBV21-1 and TRBJ2-7; TRBD2 reflects the table's D call only, with no check against the DNA. TRBV21-1 is designated a pseudogene. This chain's CDR3 is CASSSRVVRGNYEQYF. CDR3 nucleotides: TGTGCCAGCAGCTCCCGGGTGGTTCGGGGGAACTACGAGCAGTACTTC.